This entry concerns a single T cell receptor (beta chain). This sample is drawn from a study of cytomegalovirus exposure and HLA in healthy donors. Healthy donors of bone marrow made up the group. The PCR was carried out with 60 Vbeta primers and 13 Jbeta primers. Original processing methods: In a later analysis, of some 80 million unique beta chains, 9 million to 11 million appeared in at least two donors. Generated by immunoSEQ multiplex PCR, the TCRdb table keeps only in-frame clones and is missing some. The V and J calls and clone size were taken over from that table, and D and trimming were inferred from the DNA. The top ten hold roughly 2.5% of the sample, which has about 230,000 clones, just over 75% seen once. Looked up from germline, CDR1 is KGHSH and CDR2 is LQKENI. V lost 5 bases, J lost 4 bases, and 8 bases stayed unmatched. CDR3 length equals 16 residues.

The chain employs TRBV18 and TRBJ2-5; 12 positions match TRBD2. Sequenced material: PBMCs. The sequence came from a woman aged 60 to 75 in good health and CMV-seropositive. The CDR3 DNA is TGTGCCAGCTCAAAACAACTAGCGGGGGGCCGAGAGACCCAGTACTTC. It yields the protein CASSKQLAGGRETQYF.